The 16 T cell receptor beta chains below come from one sample, sequenced in a study of blood T cell repertoires in COVID-19. The repertoire was sequenced with immunoSEQ multiplex PCR; TCRdb's copy has only in-frame clones and lacks some. The sample lists around 91,000 clones, around 85% seen once, with around 12% in the top ten. The sequencing sample was made of peripheral blood. The receptors stem from a human donor in a cohort sampled during active COVID-19.

The chain is built from TRBV4-3 and TRBJ2-5; 8 bases are shared with TRBD1. This CDR3 region has 14 residues. J gave up 5 bases and V 4 bases, and 6 bases lay outside the gene matches. The V gene's germline CDR1 is LGHNA and CDR2 YSLEER. CDR3 DNA: TGCGCCAGCAGCCCGCAGGGGGCATCGGAGACCCAGTACTTC. Amino acids: CASSPQGASETQYF.

The gene calls are TRBV7-2 and TRBJ1-3, with D maybe TRBD1 (6 bases). V lost 4 bases and J 4 bases, leaving 11 bases between the germline ends. This CDR3 spans 14 amino acids. Per the germline V gene, CDR1 is SGHTA and CDR2 is FQGNSA. The CDR3 loop is CASSSPRGGNTIYF. As DNA, the CDR3 is TGTGCCAGCAGCTCCCCGAGGGGGGGAAACACCATATATTTT.

The chain joins TRBV29-1 to TRBJ2-7; no clear D gene. The CDR3 is 11 amino acids. Trimming removed 6 bases at V and 6 bases at J, with 12 bases between. Germline lookup yields CDR1 SQVTM and CDR2 ANQGSEA. Here the CDR3 reads CSVSHGGEQYF. The CDR3 DNA reads TGCAGCGTCTCCCACGGCGGCGAGCAGTACTTC.

The J gene is TRBJ2-3, the V gene TRBV27, with 9 positions matching TRBD2. The CDR3 sequence is 16 residues long. Germline assignment: CDR1 MNHEY and CDR2 SMNVEV (reference sequence). With 8 bases clipped from V and 3 bases from J, the junction kept 12 bases outside the gene matches. The CDR3 here is CASPGGAGGPTDTQYF. CDR3 DNA: TGTGCCAGCCCCGGCGGAGCGGGGGGTCCTACAGATACGCAGTATTTT.

V gene TRBV5-1 combines with J gene TRBJ1-6, with a tentative D call TRBD1 (6 bases). CDR3 length: 16 amino acids. From germline, CDR1 is SGHRS and CDR2 YFSETQ. V was shortened by 2 bases and J by 0 bases, with 9 bases between the two germline ends. The CDR3 DNA is TGCGCCAGCAGCTTAAGGGGGAGCTCCTATAATTCACCCCTCCACTTT. Its translation is CASSLRGSSYNSPLHF.

The genes are TRBV7-2 and TRBJ1-4; D might be TRBD1 (6 bases). Germline V gene lookup returns CDR1 SGHTA and CDR2 FQGNSA. V lost 4 bases and J lost 8, with 11 bases in between. The CDR3 length is 13 residues. The CDR3 region is CASSSNRAEKLFF. The CDR3 nucleotides are TGTGCCAGCAGCTCCAACAGGGCCGAAAAACTGTTTTTT.

V and J are TRBV19 and TRBJ2-7; perhaps TRBD1 as D (6 bases). Germline V gene data show CDR1 as LNHDA and CDR2 as SQIVND (reference sequence). The CDR3 is made up of 16 amino acids. Between the trimmed V and J ends, which lost 5 bases and 0 bases, there was a span of 17 bases. As DNA, the CDR3 is TGTGCCAGTAGTCCCCTTCAGGACAGACCCTCCTACGAGCAGTACTTC. This gives the protein CASSPLQDRPSYEQYF.

The gene calls are TRBV7-3 and TRBJ2-3, with 9 bases that match TRBD2. The V gene's germline CDR1 is SGHTA and CDR2 FQGTGA. With 7 bases clipped from V and 4 bases from J, the junction kept 9 bases outside the gene matches. The length of the CDR3 is 15 residues. The CDR3 reads CASKWSGGSADTQYF. CDR3 DNA: TGTGCCAGCAAATGGAGCGGGGGGTCTGCAGATACGCAGTATTTT.

J is TRBJ2-7 and V is TRBV12-3 or TRBV12-4; a weak D match, TRBD2 (6 bases). The V gene lost 3 bases and the J gene lost 3 bases, with 9 bases spanning the gap. The CDR3 totals 13 residues. The CDR3 reads CASSFWGDYEQYF. The CDR3 DNA is TGTGCCAGCAGTTTCTGGGGGGACTACGAGCAGTACTTC.

The rearrangement joins TRBV30 to TRBJ2-7; 14 bases agree with TRBD2. V shed 4 bases and J 0 bases; nucleotides not matched to a gene: 11. Germline CDR1 is GTSNPN and CDR2 is SVGIG (reference sequence). This CDR3 region has 18 residues. This CDR3 reads CAWTPRPGTSGSSYEQYF. CDR3 sequence (DNA): TGTGCCTGGACCCCACGGCCCGGGACTAGCGGGAGCTCCTACGAGCAGTACTTC.

J is TRBJ1-1 and V is TRBV30; possibly TRBD1 for D (5 bases). V gave up 8 bases and J gave up 5 bases, with 18 bases separating them. The germline V gene encodes CDR1 GTSNPN and CDR2 SVGIG (reference sequence). This CDR3 contains 13 residues. The CDR3 here is CAGMKGKGTEAFF. The CDR3 coding sequence is TGTGCCGGGATGAAGGGGAAAGGTACTGAAGCTTTCTTT.

The chain carries TRBV29-1 and TRBJ1-4; perhaps TRBD1 as D (6 bases). Germline values: CDR1 SQVTM, CDR2 ANQGSEA. The V gene lost 0 bases and the J gene lost 8 bases, with 13 bases spanning the gap. The CDR3 length is 14 residues. The CDR3 sequence: CSVEDLGAREKLFF. CDR3 coding DNA: TGCAGCGTTGAAGATTTGGGGGCTCGGGAAAAACTGTTTTTT.

The chain is built from TRBV2 and TRBJ2-2; perhaps TRBD1 as D (5 bases). The CDR3 consists of 17 residues. V dropped 3 bases and J dropped 6 bases, with 20 bases sitting between them. Per germline, CDR1 SNHLY and CDR2 FYNNEI. The CDR3 here is CASSEGNGAWPPGELFF. CDR3 in DNA: TGTGCCAGCAGTGAGGGGAATGGGGCCTGGCCCCCCGGGGAGCTGTTTTTT.

This clone occurred many times. The chain joins TRBV18 to TRBJ2-7; 11 nucleotides match TRBD1. The germline gives CDR1 KGHSH, CDR2 LQKENI. The CDR3 extends over 16 amino acids. The V segment lost 1 base and the J segment 7 bases; nucleotides outside the gene matches: 9. The CDR3 DNA reads as TGTGCCAGCTCACCACGGCTAGGACAGGGGGCGGTTGAGCAGTACTTC. It encodes CASSPRLGQGAVEQYF. Variable domain in full (rest from reference TRBV18 and TRBJ2-7): NAGVMQNPRHLVRRRGQEARLRCSPMKGHSHVYWYRQLPEEGLKFMVYLQKENIIDESGMPKERFSAEFPKEGPSILRIQQVVRGDSAAYFCASSPRLGQGAVEQYFGPGTRLTVT.

V gene TRBV2 combines with J gene TRBJ2-3, with D perhaps matching TRBD2 (5 bases). The V gene lost 5 bases and the J gene lost 2 bases, with 8 bases spanning the gap. Per the germline V gene, CDR1 is SNHLY and CDR2 is FYNNEI. The CDR3 runs 13 residues. The CDR3 coding sequence is TGTGCCAGCAGTTGGACTTTCACAGATACGCAGTATTTT. This codes for CASSWTFTDTQYF.

The chain joins TRBV13 to TRBJ1-2, with 7 bases fitting TRBD1. This CDR3 has 18 residues. The V gene end was trimmed by 3 bases and the J gene end by 3 bases; junction bases not matched to a gene: 16. Germline V gene data show CDR1 as PRHDT and CDR2 as FYEKMQ (reference sequence). CDR3 protein: CASSFGVGGGSFYYGYTF. In DNA, the CDR3 is TGTGCCAGCAGCTTCGGGGTCGGAGGGGGCAGCTTTTACTATGGCTACACCTTC.